The entry that follows covers one T cell receptor beta chain sequence. Germline V lookup: CDR1 SGHDT, CDR2 YYEEEE. The CDR3 loop spans 15 amino acids. Trimming shortened V by 0 bases and J by 0 bases, and 9 bases separated the two germline ends. The record originates from a study of hypomethylating agent response in myelodysplastic syndrome. Study as a whole: The mean patient age was about 70 +/- 6 years, and diploid cytogenetics predominated.

The repertoire was sequenced with immunoSEQ multiplex PCR; TCRdb's copy has only in-frame clones and lacks some. This table has 7,000 or so clones, 85% to 90% appearing once. This specimen was bone marrow, taken before or after starting hypomethylating agent treatment for myelodysplastic syndrome (not recorded which). V and J are TRBV5-6 and TRBJ1-2, with D uncertain. This receptor was identified in a human donor with myelodysplastic syndrome. The CDR3 protein is CASSLGQVPNYGYTF. DNA of the CDR3: TGTGCCAGCAGCTTGGGCCAGGTGCCTAACTATGGCTACACCTTC.